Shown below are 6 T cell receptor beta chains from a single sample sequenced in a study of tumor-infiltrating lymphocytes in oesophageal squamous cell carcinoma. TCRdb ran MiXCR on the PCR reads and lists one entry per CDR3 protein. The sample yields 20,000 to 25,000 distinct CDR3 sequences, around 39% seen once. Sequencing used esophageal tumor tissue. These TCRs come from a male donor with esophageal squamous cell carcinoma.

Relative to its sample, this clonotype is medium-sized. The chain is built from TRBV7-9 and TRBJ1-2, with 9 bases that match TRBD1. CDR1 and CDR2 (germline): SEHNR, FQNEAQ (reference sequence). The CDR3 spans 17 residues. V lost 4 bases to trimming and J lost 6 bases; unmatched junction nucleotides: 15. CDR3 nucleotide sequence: TGTGCCAGCAGCTCACATATACCCGGACAGGGGAGGAATGGCTACACCTTC. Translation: CASSSHIPGQGRNGYTF.

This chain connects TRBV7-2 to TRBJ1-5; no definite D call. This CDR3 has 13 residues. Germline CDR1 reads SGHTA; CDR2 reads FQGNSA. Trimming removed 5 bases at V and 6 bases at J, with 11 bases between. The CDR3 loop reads CASSQGDSQPQHF. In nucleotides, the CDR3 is TGTGCCAGCAGCCAAGGTGATTCTCAGCCCCAGCATTTT.

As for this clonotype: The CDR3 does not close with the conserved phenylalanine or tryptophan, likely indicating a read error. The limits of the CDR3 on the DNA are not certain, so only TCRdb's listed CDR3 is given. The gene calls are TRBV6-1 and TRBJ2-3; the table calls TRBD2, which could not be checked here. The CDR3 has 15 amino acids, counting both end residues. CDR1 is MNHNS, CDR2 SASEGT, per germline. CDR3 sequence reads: CASRDDSGWEQYFGP.

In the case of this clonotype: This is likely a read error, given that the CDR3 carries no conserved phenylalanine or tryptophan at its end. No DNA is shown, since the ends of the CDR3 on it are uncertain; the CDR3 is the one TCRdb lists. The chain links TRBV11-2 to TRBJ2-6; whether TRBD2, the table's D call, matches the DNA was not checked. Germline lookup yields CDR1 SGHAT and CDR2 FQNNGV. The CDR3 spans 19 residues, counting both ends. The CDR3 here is CASSNAFRVLVTYEQYFGA.

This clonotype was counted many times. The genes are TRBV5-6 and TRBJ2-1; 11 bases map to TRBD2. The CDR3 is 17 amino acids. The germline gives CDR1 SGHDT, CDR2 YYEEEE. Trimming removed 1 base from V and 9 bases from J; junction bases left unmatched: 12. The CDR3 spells CASSLRASGRRVGEQFF. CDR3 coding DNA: TGTGCCAGCAGCTTGCGGGCTAGCGGGAGGCGGGTAGGTGAGCAGTTCTTC.

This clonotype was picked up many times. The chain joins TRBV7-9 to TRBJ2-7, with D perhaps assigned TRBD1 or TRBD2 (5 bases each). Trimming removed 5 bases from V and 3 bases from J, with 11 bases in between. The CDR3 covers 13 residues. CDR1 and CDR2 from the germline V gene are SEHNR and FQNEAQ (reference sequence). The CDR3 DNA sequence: TGTGCCAGCAGCCCGGGACGGAACTACGAGCAGTACTTC. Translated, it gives CASSPGRNYEQYF. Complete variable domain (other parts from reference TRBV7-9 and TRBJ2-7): DTGVSQNPRHKITKRGQNVTFRCDPISEHNRLYWYRQTLGQGPEFLTYFQNEAQLEKSRLLSDRFSAERPKGSFSTLEIQRTEQGDSAMYLCASSPGRNYEQYFGPGTRLTVT.